Listed here is a single TCR beta chain. Germline V gives CDR1 ENHRY, CDR2 SYGVKD. This CDR3 contains 13 residues. Trimming left V 5 bases short and J 7 bases short, with 15 bases between. The data originate from a study of graft-versus-host responses after intestinal transplantation. Produced via immunoSEQ multiplex PCR; TCRdb's table is partial and in-frame only. The sample has some 16,000 clones, around nine tenths seen once. The sequence derives from a human patient who received an intestinal transplant, so some T cells may come from the graft donor. The V gene is TRBV10-3, the J gene TRBJ2-7; D is unresolved. The sample consisted of PBMCs, taken approximately 15 weeks after intestinal transplant. CDR3 sequence reads: CAISPKGSEEQYF. In nucleotides, the CDR3 is TGTGCCATCAGTCCTAAGGGATCGGAGGAGCAGTACTTC.